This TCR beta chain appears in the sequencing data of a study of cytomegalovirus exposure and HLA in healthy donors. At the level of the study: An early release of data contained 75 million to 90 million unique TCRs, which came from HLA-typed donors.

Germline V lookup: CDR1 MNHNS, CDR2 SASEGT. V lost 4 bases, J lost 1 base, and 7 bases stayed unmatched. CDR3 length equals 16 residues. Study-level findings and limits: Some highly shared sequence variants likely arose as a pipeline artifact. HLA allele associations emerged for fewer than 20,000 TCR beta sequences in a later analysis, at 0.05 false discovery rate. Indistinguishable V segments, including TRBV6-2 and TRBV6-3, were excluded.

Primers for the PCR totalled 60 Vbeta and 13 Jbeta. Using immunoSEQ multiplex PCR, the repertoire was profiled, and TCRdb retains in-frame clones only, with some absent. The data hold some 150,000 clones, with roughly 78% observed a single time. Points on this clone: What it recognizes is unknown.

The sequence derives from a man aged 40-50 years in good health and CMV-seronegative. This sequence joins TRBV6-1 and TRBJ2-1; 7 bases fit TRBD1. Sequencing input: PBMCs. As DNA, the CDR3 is TGTGCCAGCAGTGGGTCGCAGGGGGATTCCTACAATGAGCAGTTCTTC. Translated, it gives CASSGSQGDSYNEQFF.